The 26 T cell receptor beta chains in this list originate from one sample, sequenced in a study of cytomegalovirus exposure and HLA in healthy donors. It was with 60 Vbeta and 13 Jbeta primers that the PCR ran. TCRdb's table, derived via immunoSEQ multiplex PCR, lists solely in-frame clones and lacks some. The sample includes under 200,000 clones, roughly 13% of them seen just once. Specimen: PBMCs. These receptor sequences come from a man aged 50 or older in good health and CMV-seropositive.

The chain couples TRBV13 to TRBJ1-6; 10 bases map to TRBD1. The CDR3 has 17 residues. In germline, CDR1 is PRHDT, CDR2 FYEKMQ (reference sequence). J was trimmed by 10 bases and V by 1 base; bases with no gene match: 10. The CDR3, as DNA: TGTGCCAGCAGCTTAGCACCCTCGGGACAGGGGAGGTCACCCCTCCACTTT. As protein: CASSLAPSGQGRSPLHF.

The rearrangement joins TRBV11-3 to TRBJ2-5; 13 bases are a match to TRBD2. The length of the CDR3 is 18 residues. Germline V CDR1 and CDR2: SGHNT, YENEEA. V lost 1 base and J lost 5; bases outside the gene matches: 10. The DNA of the CDR3 is TGTGCCAGCAGCTTAGGACAACTAGCGGGGGGGCTCCTGGAGACCCAGTACTTC. Encoded protein: CASSLGQLAGGLLETQYF.

This chain links TRBV11-2 with TRBJ1-1; no reliable D call. The CDR3 covers 13 residues. CDR1 is SGHAT and CDR2 is FQNNGV in the germline V gene. Trimming removed 4 bases at V and 1 base at J, with 7 bases between. CDR3 residues: CASSSAGNTEAFF. The CDR3 DNA follows: TGTGCCAGCAGCTCTGCAGGGAACACTGAAGCTTTCTTT.

CDR3 sequence: CASSSSQLAGSYNEQFF. As DNA, the CDR3 is TGTGCCAGCAGCTCATCACAACTAGCGGGGTCCTACAATGAGCAGTTCTTC. The chain recombines TRBV9 with TRBJ2-1; 10 bases align to TRBD2. The germline V gene encodes CDR1 SGDLS and CDR2 YYNGEE. Losses at the gene ends were 4 bases for V and 1 base for J; bases not matched to a gene: 8. The CDR3 extends over 17 amino acids.

This CDR3 is CASGRPGLATYNEQFF. In nucleotides, the CDR3 is TGTGCCAGCGGACGACCGGGACTAGCAACCTACAATGAGCAGTTCTTC. The chain links TRBV28 to TRBJ2-1, with 9 bases matching TRBD2. Germline trimming cut 8 bases from V and 2 bases from J; bases unmatched to any gene: 10. The CDR3 spans 16 residues. Germline-derived CDR1 and CDR2 are MDHEN and SYDVKM.

The V gene is TRBV19, the J gene TRBJ1-5; TRBD1 matches 8 bases. V lost 6 bases and J lost 6; bases outside the gene matches: 10. Germline V lookup: CDR1 LNHDA, CDR2 SQIVND (reference sequence). The length of the CDR3 is 15 residues. CDR3 bases: TGTGCCAGTAGCGAACAGGGGGGACGGAGTCAGCCCCAGCATTTT. As protein: CASSEQGGRSQPQHF.

The rearrangement joins TRBV7-7 to TRBJ2-1; TRBD1 matches at 10 bases. The CDR3 totals 15 residues. The germline V gene has CDR1 SSHAT and CDR2 FNYEAQ (reference sequence). The J segment lost 7 bases and the V segment lost 5 bases, leaving 8 bases of the junction unmatched. The CDR3, as DNA: TGTGCCAGCAGCCGCTCCGGGACAGGGGTGAATGAGCAGTTCTTC. It specifies CASSRSGTGVNEQFF.

V is TRBV4-2 and J is TRBJ2-3, with 10 bases matching TRBD2. The germline gives CDR1 LGHNA, CDR2 YNFKEQ. The CDR3 consists of 15 residues. After removal of 5 bases from V and 2 bases from J, the junction contained 4 bases not matched to a gene. CDR3 bases: TGTGCCAGCAGCGGACTAGCGGAACACACAGATACGCAGTATTTT. It yields the protein CASSGLAEHTDTQYF.

This chain uses TRBV4-1 with TRBJ1-2; possibly TRBD1 for D (5 bases). The CDR3 has 16 residues. Looked up from germline, CDR1 is MGHRA and CDR2 is YSYEKL. Trimming shortened V by 0 bases and J by 4 bases, and 15 bases separated the two germline ends. This CDR3 is CASSQEGAVPRYGYTF. The CDR3 nucleotides read TGCGCCAGCAGCCAAGAAGGGGCAGTCCCCCGCTATGGCTACACCTTC.

The chain combines TRBV7-2 with TRBJ1-1; TRBD1 agrees at 8 bases. The V gene's germline CDR1 is SGHTA and CDR2 FQGNSA. V was clipped by 5 bases and J by 1 base; unmatched bases: 9. This CDR3 has 16 residues. The CDR3 DNA sequence: TGTGCCAGCAGCCTAGGACAGGGCTTTCCGAACACTGAAGCTTTCTTT. Translated, it gives CASSLGQGFPNTEAFF.

This clone was recorded at least ten times. This chain connects TRBV5-1 to TRBJ2-3; 8 bases align to TRBD2. With 3 bases clipped from V and 1 base from J, the junction kept 10 bases outside the gene matches. Per germline, CDR1 SGHRS and CDR2 YFSETQ. This CDR3 comprises 17 residues. In DNA, the CDR3 is TGCGCCAGCAGCTCGTTGGGCGGGGGGCCAGGCACAGATACGCAGTATTTT. Encoded protein: CASSSLGGGPGTDTQYF.

This clone was detected a few times. This chain connects TRBV25-1 to TRBJ2-7; D possibly corresponds to TRBD1 (6 bases). This CDR3 comprises 12 residues. Looked up from germline, CDR1 is MGHDK and CDR2 is SYGVNS. Trimming shortened V by 8 bases and J by 6 bases, and 14 bases separated the two germline ends. CDR3 DNA: TGTGCCAGCGGGGTAATGGGGGCCGAGCAGTACTTC. It is translated as CASGVMGAEQYF.

This clone has more than one count but fewer than ten. The chain has TRBV4-1 and TRBJ1-5; D may be TRBD1 (5 bases). Germline assignment: CDR1 MGHRA and CDR2 YSYEKL. V dropped 3 bases and J dropped 5 bases, with 14 bases sitting between them. The CDR3 contains 15 residues. The CDR3 spells CASSHSQGRDQPQHF. The CDR3 DNA is TGCGCCAGCAGCCATAGCCAGGGAAGGGATCAGCCCCAGCATTTT.

The chain's CDR3 is CASTLRGGTDTQYF. The CDR3 DNA reads TGTGCCAGCACCCTTCGGGGGGGCACAGATACGCAGTATTTT. This chain uses TRBV27 with TRBJ2-3, with 7 bases lining up with TRBD2. Germline values: CDR1 MNHEY, CDR2 SMNVEV (reference sequence). There are 14 residues in the CDR3. V was pared by 7 bases and J by 1 base, with 5 bases of the junction left unmatched.

This rearrangement joins TRBV2 to TRBJ2-1; D perhaps matches TRBD1 (6 bases). The V and J ends lost 8 bases and 7 bases respectively, with 9 bases between them. The CDR3 consists of 11 residues. Germline V lookup: CDR1 SNHLY, CDR2 FYNNEI. CDR3 in amino acids: CASDQGNEQFF. The CDR3 DNA reads TGTGCCAGCGACCAGGGGAATGAGCAGTTCTTC. Looking up the rest from reference TRBV2 and TRBJ2-1 gives the full variable domain: EPEVTQTPSHQVTQMGQEVILRCVPISNHLYFYWYRQILGQKVEFLVSFYNNEISEKSEIFDDQFSVERPDGSNFTLKIRSTKLEDSAMYFCASDQGNEQFFGPGTRLTVL.

The rearrangement links TRBV12-2 to TRBJ2-5; the table assigns TRBD1, which was not confirmed against the DNA. TRBV12-2 is termed a pseudogene. The CDR3 runs to 13 residues. The CDR3 nucleotides are TGTGCAAGTCGCTCCGACAGGGGAGAGACCCAGTACTTC. Protein product: CASRSDRGETQYF.

This chain uses TRBV18 with TRBJ1-5, with D unresolved. The CDR3 spans 16 residues. The V gene's germline CDR1 is KGHSH and CDR2 LQKENI. V was cut by 2 bases and J by 3 bases, with 14 bases left in between. As DNA, the CDR3 is TGTGCCAGCTCACCAAGCGCCTCGGAATCCAATCAGCCCCAGCATTTT. As protein: CASSPSASESNQPQHF.

The gene calls are TRBV6-6 and TRBJ2-7, with 7 positions matching TRBD1. The junction had 8 bases not matched to a gene; V was cut back by 5 bases and J by 4 bases. The CDR3 runs to 14 residues. The V gene's germline CDR1 is MNHNY and CDR2 SVGAGI (reference sequence). CDR3 sequence (DNA): TGTGCCAGCAGTAATCCGGGACAGCTTTACGAGCAGTACTTC. It yields the protein CASSNPGQLYEQYF.

There are a few counts of this clone. The chain carries TRBV12-5 and TRBJ2-1; weak D call: TRBD1 (6 bases). The V end lost 2 bases, the J end lost 12 bases, and 14 bases lay between the germline ends. The CDR3 length is 13 residues. Germline V CDR1 and CDR2: LGHNT, FRNRAP. DNA for the CDR3: TGTGCTAGTGGTTTGATACTACAGGGAAGGCAGTTCTTC. Translated, it gives CASGLILQGRQFF.

This clone was found a few times. This rearrangement joins TRBV11-3 to TRBJ2-7; D might be TRBD1 (6 bases). CDR1 and CDR2 from the germline V gene are SGHNT and YENEEA. V dropped 1 base and J dropped 2 bases, with 12 bases sitting between them. This CDR3 has 15 residues. CDR3 protein: CASSLGPGDPYEQYV. The CDR3 nucleotides read TGTGCCAGCAGCTTAGGGCCAGGGGATCCCTACGAGCAGTACGTC.

This clone came up a few times. The chain carries TRBV23-1 and TRBJ2-7, with D perhaps matching TRBD1 (7 bases). TRBV23-1 is given ORF status, its function remaining uncertain. This CDR3 region has 16 residues. V was cut by 0 bases and J by 6 bases, with 18 bases left in between. DNA of the CDR3: TGCGCCAGCAGTCAATCAGGGGGTACAGGGGACTTCGAGCAGTACTTC. Protein sequence: CASSQSGGTGDFEQYF.

This clone has only a few counts. The chain is built from TRBV30 and TRBJ1-3; D call uncertain. Germline values: CDR1 GTSNPN, CDR2 SVGIG (reference sequence). V was shortened by 8 bases and J by 0 bases, with 14 bases between the two germline ends. The CDR3 totals 14 residues. CDR3 amino acids: CALQALFSGNTIYF. The CDR3 DNA follows: TGTGCCCTGCAAGCACTCTTCTCTGGAAACACCATATATTTT.

This clone was seen a handful of times. The chain is built from TRBV5-4 and TRBJ2-7, with 7 positions matching TRBD1. The CDR3 runs to 14 residues. J gave up 5 bases and V 2 bases, and 7 bases lay outside the gene matches. CDR1 and CDR2 (germline): SGHNT, YYREEE (reference sequence). The CDR3 here is CASSLRQGTDEQYF. The CDR3 region has the DNA TGTGCCAGCAGCTTAAGACAGGGTACCGACGAGCAGTACTTC.

The rearrangement uses TRBV5-4 and TRBJ1-2; 10 nucleotides line up with TRBD1. With V trimmed by 0 bases and J by 8 bases, 4 bases remained unmatched. The CDR3 extends over 14 amino acids. Germline V CDR1 and CDR2: SGHNT, YYREEE (reference sequence). The CDR3, as DNA: TGTGCCAGCAGCTTGGGACAGGGGGCTCGCGGCTACACCTTC. It codes for CASSLGQGARGYTF.

The rearrangement joins TRBV5-8 to TRBJ2-5, with a tentative D call TRBD1 (5 bases). The CDR3 length is 15 residues. Germline V gene lookup returns CDR1 SGHTS and CDR2 YDEGEE. Trimming cost V 0 bases and J 2 bases, with 11 bases left between them. Here the CDR3 DNA reads TGTGCCAGCAGCTTGGGCAGGGCCCCACAAGAGACCCAGTACTTC. Amino acid sequence: CASSLGRAPQETQYF.

This clone was counted a few times. V gene TRBV18 combines with J gene TRBJ1-1; D remains ambiguous. The germline V gene encodes CDR1 KGHSH and CDR2 LQKENI. Trimming took off 3 bases at V and 1 base at J, with 6 bases between the two ends. The length of the CDR3 is 13 residues. This chain's CDR3 is CASSPERNTEAFF. The CDR3 DNA sequence: TGTGCCAGCTCACCTGAGAGGAACACTGAAGCTTTCTTT.